These 25 T cell receptor beta chains came from one sample sequenced in a study of vaccination effects on CD4 cells after COVID-19. Sequencing was preceded by expansion of antigen-specific CD4+ T cells with viral peptide pools in the ViraFEST assay. With more than 9 days of culture completed, CD4+ T cells were isolated. According to PCR results, the person was infected with SARS-CoV-2 between March and December 2020. No antigen is known for these receptors. This table comes from immunoSEQ multiplex PCR, and its TCRdb copy is limited to in-frame clones, with some not included. Of approximately 37,000 clones listed, approximately 73% were seen once; the top ten hold 30% to 40%. The sequenced sample was CD4+ T cells from PBMCs cultured with a peptide pool, obtained before COVID-19 vaccination. These receptors were obtained from a human donor who had a prior SARS-CoV-2 infection.

V and J are TRBV10-3 and TRBJ2-3; D uncertain. The CDR3 has 13 residues. With 4 bases removed from V and 2 bases from J, the gap between germline ends came to 7 bases. The germline V gene has CDR1 ENHRY and CDR2 SYGVKD. The CDR3 sequence is CAISAQTTDTQYF. CDR3 nucleotides: TGTGCCATCAGTGCCCAGACCACAGATACGCAGTATTTT.

The genes are TRBV23-1 and TRBJ2-5; 8 nucleotides agree with TRBD1. Being an ORF, TRBV23-1 has a function that is uncertain. This CDR3 region has 13 residues. V dropped 2 bases and J dropped 7; count of bases not matched to a gene: 3. CDR3 nucleotides: TGCGCCAGCAGTCAAAGGACAGGGTGGACCCAGTACTTC. Protein product: CASSQRTGWTQYF.

The chain links TRBV30 to TRBJ1-4, with D hard to call. The CDR3 is 14 residues long. Germline-derived CDR1 and CDR2 are GTSNPN and SVGIG (reference sequence). The V and J ends lost 5 bases and 5 bases respectively, with 15 bases between them. CDR3 loop: CAWGTGRSNEKLFF. The CDR3 coding sequence is TGTGCCTGGGGAACGGGCAGGTCGAATGAAAAACTGTTTTTT.

The genes are TRBV6-5 and TRBJ2-6; D gene ambiguous. CDR1 and CDR2 (germline): MNHEY, SVGAGI. The CDR3 has 15 amino acids. V lost 6 bases and J 0 bases, leaving 9 bases between the germline ends. The CDR3: CASSLWGSGANVLTF. Written as DNA, the CDR3 is TGTGCCAGCAGCCTCTGGGGCTCTGGGGCCAACGTCCTGACTTTC.

This clone was counted between two and nine times. The gene calls are TRBV25-1 and TRBJ2-7, with 12 bases matching TRBD2. V dropped 2 bases and J dropped 7; count of bases not matched to a gene: 15. The CDR3 covers 18 residues. Per the germline V gene, CDR1 is MGHDK and CDR2 is SYGVNS. Written as DNA, the CDR3 is TGTGCCAGCAGTGAAAGGGACACCGGGACTAGCGGGCTGAGGGAGCAGTACTTC. Protein product: CASSERDTGTSGLREQYF.

This rearrangement joins TRBV7-2 to TRBJ1-2, with no clear D. CDR3 length: 14 amino acids. Trimming removed 1 base from V and 4 bases from J, with 10 bases in between. CDR1 and CDR2 from the germline V gene are SGHTA and FQGNSA. The DNA of the CDR3 is TGTGCCAGCAGCTTAGAGGGCATAGGCTATGGCTACACCTTC. Protein sequence: CASSLEGIGYGYTF.

The rearrangement joins TRBV19 to TRBJ2-3, with a tentative D call TRBD1 (5 bases). Per germline, CDR1 LNHDA and CDR2 SQIVND (reference sequence). V lost 3 bases and J 2 bases, leaving 9 bases between the germline ends. This CDR3 is built from 14 residues. The CDR3 sequence is CASSIQGYTDTQYF. In nucleotides, the CDR3 is TGTGCCAGTAGTATCCAGGGTTACACAGATACGCAGTATTTT.

The V gene is TRBV27, the J gene TRBJ2-7; D is unclear. Germline lookup yields CDR1 MNHEY and CDR2 SMNVEV (reference sequence). This CDR3 comprises 13 residues. V lost 1 base and J lost 4, with 8 bases in between. CDR3 loop: CASSLFRGYEQYF. The CDR3 bases are TGTGCCAGCAGTTTATTTAGAGGATACGAGCAGTACTTC.

The rearrangement joins TRBV7-2 to TRBJ1-2; TRBD1 agrees at 7 bases. Germline CDR1 reads SGHTA; CDR2 reads FQGNSA. V was clipped by 5 bases and J by 3 bases; unmatched bases: 6. The CDR3 is 14 amino acids. The CDR3 coding sequence is TGTGCCAGCAGCAGTAACAGGGGATACTATGGCTACACCTTC. Translated, it gives CASSSNRGYYGYTF.

The chain joins TRBV11-2 to TRBJ2-1; 9 bases are shared with TRBD2. V was clipped by 5 bases and J by 7 bases; unmatched bases: 9. This CDR3 has 15 amino acids. Looked up from germline, CDR1 is SGHAT and CDR2 is FQNNGV. Here the CDR3 reads CASSGGLSGRNEQFF. The CDR3 DNA sequence: TGTGCCAGCAGCGGAGGGCTTAGCGGGAGAAATGAGCAGTTCTTC.

The DNA of the CDR3 is TGCGCCAGCAGCCACTCTCGCCTAGCGGGAGGGTACTACGAGCAGTACTTC. It is translated as CASSHSRLAGGYYEQYF. The chain has TRBV4-1 and TRBJ2-7, with 12 bases matching TRBD2. The V gene end was trimmed by 3 bases and the J gene end by 3 bases; junction bases not matched to a gene: 9. The germline CDR1 and CDR2 sequences are MGHRA and YSYEKL. The CDR3 consists of 17 residues.

Concerning this clone: The junction does not match germline at one end; this may be a read error. The chain uses TRBV5-4 and TRBJ1-2; D is unclear. The CDR3 sequence is 13 residues long. The germline V gene has CDR1 SGHNT and CDR2 YYREEE (reference sequence). The CDR3, as DNA: TGTGCCAGCAGCTTATCGGCAGCCCAGACCCATTCGTTC. It encodes CASSLSAAQTHSF.

This clone was counted once. The chain is built from TRBV6-5 and TRBJ2-7, with TRBD2 matching over 7 bases. V lost 4 bases and J lost 5; bases outside the gene matches: 11. The germline gives CDR1 MNHEY, CDR2 SVGAGI. There are 15 residues in the CDR3. The CDR3 protein is CASSFAGEESNEQYF. The CDR3 DNA sequence: TGTGCCAGCAGTTTCGCGGGAGAGGAGTCCAACGAGCAGTACTTC.

This clone came up a few times. CDR3 amino acids: CATADADSGYTF. The CDR3 DNA is TGTGCCACCGCCGACGCTGACAGTGGCTACACCTTC. The chain carries TRBV24-1 and TRBJ1-2; D possibly corresponds to TRBD1 (5 bases). Germline values: CDR1 KGHDR, CDR2 SFDVKD. This CDR3 spans 12 amino acids. V was pared by 9 bases and J by 7 bases, with 14 bases between.

V gene TRBV16 combines with J gene TRBJ2-3; 7 nucleotides match TRBD1. Germline V gene sequence: CDR1 KGHSY, CDR2 FQNENV. V shed 0 bases, J shed 5 bases, and the junction held 5 bases outside the gene matches. The length of the CDR3 is 15 residues. CDR3 residues: CASSQSRAGGDTQYF. CDR3 coding DNA: TGTGCCAGCAGCCAATCTCGGGCAGGGGGAGATACGCAGTATTTT. Variable domain in full (rest from reference TRBV16 and TRBJ2-3): GEEVAQTPKHLVRGEGQKAKLYCAPIKGHSYVFWYQQVLKNEFKFLISFQNENVFDETGMPKERFSAKCLPNSPCSLEIQATKLEDSAVYFCASSQSRAGGDTQYFGPGTRLTVL.

The gene calls are TRBV6-1 and TRBJ2-5, with 11 bases aligning to TRBD2. J lost 2 bases, V lost 4 bases, and 6 bases had no gene match. Germline values: CDR1 MNHNS, CDR2 SASEGT. The CDR3 length is 16 residues. The CDR3: CASSVGLAGGQETQYF. The CDR3 DNA follows: TGTGCCAGCAGTGTGGGGCTAGCGGGGGGTCAAGAGACCCAGTACTTC.

V usage is TRBV14 and J usage is TRBJ2-6; 10 bases are shared with TRBD1. Losses at the gene ends were 9 bases for V and 0 bases for J; bases not matched to a gene: 11. Germline CDR1 and CDR2: SGHDN and FVKESK. The CDR3 extends over 18 amino acids. This chain's CDR3 is CASTSGGQGDSGANVLTF. In nucleotides, the CDR3 is TGTGCCAGTACATCGGGAGGACAGGGGGACTCTGGGGCCAACGTCCTGACTTTC.

The chain combines TRBV11-2 with TRBJ2-7; possibly TRBD1 for D (5 bases). This CDR3 has 12 amino acids. Germline assignment: CDR1 SGHAT and CDR2 FQNNGV. The V gene lost 7 bases and the J gene lost 2 bases, with 9 bases spanning the gap. As DNA, the CDR3 is TGTGCCAGCACAACAGGTCCCTACGAGCAGTACTTC. Translated, it gives CASTTGPYEQYF.

This rearrangement joins TRBV7-3 to TRBJ2-3, with a weak D call TRBD1 (5 bases). There are 14 residues in the CDR3. The V end lost 1 base, the J end lost 2 bases, and 7 bases lay between the germline ends. Per germline, CDR1 SGHTA and CDR2 FQGTGA. The CDR3 reads CASSLRQPTDTQYF. DNA of the CDR3: TGTGCCAGCAGCTTAAGACAGCCCACAGATACGCAGTATTTT.

The chain carries TRBV24-1 and TRBJ2-3, with D maybe TRBD2 (5 bases). Germline lookup yields CDR1 KGHDR and CDR2 SFDVKD. The CDR3 runs to 17 residues. V shed 1 base and J shed 0 bases, with 13 bases lying between them. The CDR3 region has the DNA TGTGCCACCAGTGATTTAGAGGGAGTACCTAGCACAGATACGCAGTATTTT. Protein sequence: CATSDLEGVPSTDTQYF.

This clone has only a few counts. The CDR3 here is CASSREANYEQYF. The DNA of the CDR3 is TGTGCCAGCAGCCGGGAGGCCAACTACGAGCAGTACTTC. The chain couples TRBV2 to TRBJ2-7; 7 bases map to TRBD2. The CDR3 consists of 13 residues. J was trimmed by 3 bases and V by 6 bases; bases with no gene match: 5. Germline assignment: CDR1 SNHLY and CDR2 FYNNEI.

The V call is TRBV28, the J call TRBJ1-1; D is perhaps TRBD1 (6 bases). This CDR3 region has 13 residues. V lost 6 bases, J lost 4 bases, and 12 bases lay in between. Germline V gene lookup returns CDR1 MDHEN and CDR2 SYDVKM. The DNA of the CDR3 is TGTGCCAGCAGCTGGGGGGGGCTCACTGAAGCTTTCTTT. This encodes CASSWGGLTEAFF.

The rearrangement joins TRBV10-3 to TRBJ1-3, with D possibly being TRBD1 (5 bases). The germline CDR1 and CDR2 sequences are ENHRY and SYGVKD. Between the trimmed V and J ends, which lost 7 bases and 0 bases, there was a span of 13 bases. The length of the CDR3 is 15 residues. The DNA of the CDR3 is TGTGCCATCACCCCAGGGAGGAGCTCTGGAAACACCATATATTTT. Its translation: CAITPGRSSGNTIYF.

V and J are TRBV5-4 and TRBJ2-5; D is possibly TRBD2 (7 bases). With 1 base removed from V and 6 bases from J, the gap between germline ends came to 19 bases. The CDR3 extends over 16 amino acids. Germline assignment: CDR1 SGHNT and CDR2 YYREEE (reference sequence). CDR3 in DNA: TGTGCCAGCAGCTTGATCGGTTCGGGGGGCGTAAAGACCCAGTACTTC. This translates into CASSLIGSGGVKTQYF.

The rearrangement joins TRBV3-1 (or the pseudogene TRBV3-2) to TRBJ2-3, with TRBD1 identical over 7 bases. Germline loops: CDR1 LGHDT, CDR2 YNNKEL (reference sequence). This CDR3 comprises 13 residues. J gave up 12 bases and V 4 bases, and 10 bases lay outside the gene matches. CDR3: CASSLGQEPSQYF. Here the CDR3 DNA reads TGTGCCAGCAGCCTTGGACAGGAGCCTAGTCAGTATTTT.